This TCR beta chain was recorded in a study of T-cell memory formation after mild COVID-19. TCRdb recomputed calls from the 5' RACE reads with MiXCR, one row per CDR3 protein. The sample contains 530,000 or so distinct CDR3 sequences, roughly 17% of which appear only once. This clonotype occurred a few times. The V end lost 8 bases, the J end lost 1 base, and 15 bases lay between the germline ends. CDR3 length: 14 amino acids. Germline assignment: CDR1 SNHLY and CDR2 FYNNEI. This TCR was sampled from an adult woman who had mild COVID-19 (a few samples of this study predate the infection). Cell type and time point are not known. The rearrangement uses TRBV2 and TRBJ2-7; tentative D call: TRBD1 (6 bases). The sequenced material came from PBMCs or a T cell subset sorted from them (not recorded which). CDR3 nucleotide sequence: TGTGCCAGCCCCCGGTTAACAGGGTCCTACGAGCAGTACTTC. Residues: CASPRLTGSYEQYF.